This paragraph covers one T cell receptor beta chain sequence. The V gene lost 1 base and the J gene lost 4 bases, with 13 bases spanning the gap. The CDR3 contains 16 residues. Looked up from germline, CDR1 is SGHDN and CDR2 is FVKESK. Original handling: The assay estimated nucleated cells by amplifying reference gene primers. Profiling relied on immunoSEQ multiplex PCR, and the TCRdb table lists in-frame clones only, not all of them. V and J calls plus clone size are reproduced from that table; the DNA served to infer D and trimming. The table includes approximately 150,000 clones, around 80% detected once. These data belong to a study of blood T cell repertoires in COVID-19. For the study at large: Acute-phase and convalescent COVID-19 samples originated in the United States, Italy and Spain. The analysed material was cDNA or gDNA that came from T cells, B-cell-depleted T cells, or PBMCs.

Living in 25 or so US areas, the participants were between roughly 18 and 90 years of age. This TCR was recovered from a man aged 35 to 55 with acute COVID-19. The sequenced material came from PBMCs or T cells enriched from blood (not recorded which). The rearrangement joins TRBV14 to TRBJ2-2, with D unresolved. CDR3 loop: CASSQVWAGRTGELFF. DNA for the CDR3: TGTGCCAGCAGCCAAGTCTGGGCCGGCCGCACCGGGGAGCTGTTTTTT.